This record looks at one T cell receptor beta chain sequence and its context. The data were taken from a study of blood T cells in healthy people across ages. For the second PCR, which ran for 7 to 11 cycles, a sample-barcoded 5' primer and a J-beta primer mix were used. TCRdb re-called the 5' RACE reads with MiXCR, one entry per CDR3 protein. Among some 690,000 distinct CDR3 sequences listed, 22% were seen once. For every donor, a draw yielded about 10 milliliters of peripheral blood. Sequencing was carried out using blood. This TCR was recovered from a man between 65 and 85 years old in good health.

The CDR3 loop reads CASSLSPSGDINTEAFF. DNA for the CDR3: TGCGCCAGCAGCTTGTCACCAAGTGGAGACATCAACACTGAAGCTTTCTTT. The chain combines TRBV5-1 with TRBJ1-1; D gene uncertain. Germline-derived CDR1 and CDR2 are SGHRS and YFSETQ. The CDR3 runs to 17 residues. V lost 1 base to trimming and J lost 2 bases, with 18 bases between them.